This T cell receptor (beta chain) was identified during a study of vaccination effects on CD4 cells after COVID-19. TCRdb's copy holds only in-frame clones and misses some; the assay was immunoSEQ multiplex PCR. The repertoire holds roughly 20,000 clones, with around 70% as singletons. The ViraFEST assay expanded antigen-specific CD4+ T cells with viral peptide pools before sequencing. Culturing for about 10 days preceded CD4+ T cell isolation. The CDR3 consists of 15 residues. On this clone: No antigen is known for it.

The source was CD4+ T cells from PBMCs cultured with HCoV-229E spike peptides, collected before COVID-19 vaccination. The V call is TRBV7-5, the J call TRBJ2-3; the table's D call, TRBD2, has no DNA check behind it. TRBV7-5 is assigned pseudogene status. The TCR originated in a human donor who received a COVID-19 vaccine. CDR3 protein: CARSRSGGDTDTQYF. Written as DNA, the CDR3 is TGTGCCAGAAGCCGCAGCGGGGGGGACACAGATACGCAGTATTTT.